This TCR beta chain came from a study of blood T cell repertoires in COVID-19. Turning to the study itself: There were acute and convalescent COVID-19 samples, and they came from the United States, Italy and Spain.

Assignments of participants to cohorts depended upon their own reported clinical history. Recovered participants had two consecutive negative NP/OP PCR tests, healthcare professional clearance, or symptom resolution. Germline V CDR1 and CDR2: KGHDR, SFDVKD. The CDR3 length is 15 residues. Unmatched junction bases numbered 2, after V lost 4 bases and J lost 3 bases. Under the authors' procedure: Estimates of nucleated cell counts were drawn from the amplification of reference gene primers. Using immunoSEQ multiplex PCR, the repertoire was profiled, and TCRdb retains in-frame clones only, with some absent. V, J and clone size were drawn from that table, and D and trimming were deduced from the DNA. The data show over 150,000 clones, approximately 85% seen once.

Sequencing used PBMCs or T cells enriched from blood (not recorded which). The chain recombines TRBV24-1 with TRBJ2-2, with 9 positions matching TRBD1. The TCR was taken from a man between 35 and 55 years old who had recovered from COVID-19. CDR3 in amino acids: CATSEGTGHTGELFF. DNA of the CDR3: TGTGCCACCAGTGAGGGGACAGGGCACACCGGGGAGCTGTTTTTT.